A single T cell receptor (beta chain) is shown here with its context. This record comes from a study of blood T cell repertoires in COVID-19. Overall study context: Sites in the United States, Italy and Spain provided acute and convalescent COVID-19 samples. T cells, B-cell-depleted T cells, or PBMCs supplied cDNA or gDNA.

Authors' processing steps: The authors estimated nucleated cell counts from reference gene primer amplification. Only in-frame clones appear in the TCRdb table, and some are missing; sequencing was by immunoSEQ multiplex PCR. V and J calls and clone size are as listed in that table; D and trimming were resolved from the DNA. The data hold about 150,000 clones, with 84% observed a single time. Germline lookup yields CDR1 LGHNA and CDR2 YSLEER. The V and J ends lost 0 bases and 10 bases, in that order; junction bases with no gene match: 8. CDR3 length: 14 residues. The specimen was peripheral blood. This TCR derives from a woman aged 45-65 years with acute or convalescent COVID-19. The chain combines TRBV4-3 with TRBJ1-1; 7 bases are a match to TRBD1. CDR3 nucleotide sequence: TGCGCCAGCAGCCAAGAATTGGCAGGGACAGTAGCTTTCTTT. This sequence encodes CASSQELAGTVAFF.